One and the same sample provided the 19 T cell receptor beta chains below, sequenced in a study of blood T cell repertoires in COVID-19. Here immunoSEQ multiplex PCR was the method, and the copy in TCRdb shows in-frame clones only, minus some. The sample consists of about 44,000 clones, approximately 88% of them appearing once. The sample was peripheral blood. The receptors originated from a woman between 40 and 50 years old with acute or convalescent COVID-19.

The CDR3 nucleotides are TGCGCCAGCAGCTTGGCGGGGATGAGCTCCTACGAGCAGTACTTC. Residues: CASSLAGMSSYEQYF. The chain uses TRBV5-1 and TRBJ2-7, with D maybe TRBD2 (5 bases). V was trimmed by 0 bases and J by 0 bases, leaving 10 bases between them. Germline lookup yields CDR1 SGHRS and CDR2 YFSETQ. This CDR3 has 15 residues.

This CDR3 is CASRTRNEQFF. The CDR3 DNA reads as TGTGCCAGCCGCACGCGGAATGAGCAGTTCTTC. This chain links TRBV28 with TRBJ2-1, with no clear D. CDR3 length: 11 residues. The V gene lost 8 bases and the J gene lost 7 bases, with 9 bases spanning the gap. Germline values: CDR1 MDHEN, CDR2 SYDVKM.

For the CDR3, the DNA is TGTGCCAGCAGGAAAGCGGACTCTGGGGCCAACGTCCTGACTTTC. Amino acid sequence: CASRKADSGANVLTF. The gene calls are TRBV9 and TRBJ2-6; D is perhaps TRBD2 (5 bases). The CDR3 consists of 15 residues. V was clipped by 5 bases and J by 0 bases, with 9 bases between them. Germline CDR1 reads SGDLS; CDR2 reads YYNGEE.

The chain combines TRBV18 with TRBJ2-5; D may be TRBD1 (5 bases). Trimming pared 4 bases from V and 1 base from J, leaving 13 bases between. Germline loops: CDR1 KGHSH, CDR2 LQKENI. This CDR3 has 15 amino acids. CDR3 sequence (DNA): TGTGCCAGCTCACTAAGGACAACTCGCCAAGAGACCCAGTACTTC. This codes for CASSLRTTRQETQYF.

This rearrangement joins TRBV6-5 to TRBJ2-1; TRBD2 matches 10 bases. The CDR3 loop spans 16 amino acids. V shed 2 bases and J 4 bases; nucleotides not matched to a gene: 5. From germline, CDR1 is MNHEY and CDR2 SVGAGI. This CDR3 reads CASSYRTSGSYNEQFF. CDR3 nucleotides: TGTGCCAGCAGTTACCGGACTAGCGGATCTTACAATGAGCAGTTCTTC.

This chain connects TRBV28 to TRBJ2-7, with 7 bases that match TRBD2. CDR3 size: 13 residues. Germline lookup yields CDR1 MDHEN and CDR2 SYDVKM. Germline trimming cut 5 bases from V and 3 bases from J; bases unmatched to any gene: 4. CDR3 DNA: TGTGCCAGCAGTACCGGACTAGTCTACGAGCAGTACTTC. Translated: CASSTGLVYEQYF.

This chain connects TRBV7-9 to TRBJ1-1; 9 nucleotides agree with TRBD1. This CDR3 has 13 residues. The junction had 3 bases not matched to a gene; V was cut back by 7 bases and J by 3 bases. In germline, CDR1 is SEHNR, CDR2 FQNEAQ (reference sequence). The CDR3 DNA reads TGTGCCAGCAACTGGGACAGGGACACTGAAGCTTTCTTT. Translating it yields CASNWDRDTEAFF.

The chain combines TRBV7-6 with TRBJ2-5; 8 bases are shared with TRBD1. The V segment lost 4 bases and the J segment 3 bases; nucleotides outside the gene matches: 4. CDR1 and CDR2 from the germline V gene are SGHVS and FNYEAQ. This CDR3 has 14 residues. The DNA of the CDR3 is TGTGCCAGCAGCTCCCGGACAGGGAAAGAGACCCAGTACTTC. This encodes CASSSRTGKETQYF. Together with reference TRBV7-6 and TRBJ2-5, the CDR3 gives the full variable domain: GAGVSQSPRYKVTKRGQDVALRCDPISGHVSLYWYRQALGQGPEFLTYFNYEAQQDKSGLPNDRFSAERPEGSISTLTIQRTEQRDSAMYRCASSSRTGKETQYFGPGTRLLVL.

Here the CDR3 DNA reads TGTGCCTGGACCCAGACGTCAGGGGCGTCTTTCCAGCCCCAGCATTTT. This translates into CAWTQTSGASFQPQHF. The chain has TRBV30 and TRBJ1-5, with D tentatively TRBD1 (6 bases). The germline V gene encodes CDR1 GTSNPN and CDR2 SVGIG (reference sequence). CDR3 length equals 16 residues. Trimming left V 4 bases short and J 7 bases short, with 23 bases between.

This clone was seen only a few times. The rearrangement joins TRBV11-2 to TRBJ1-3, with D possibly being TRBD1 (5 bases). The ends were cut back, 5 bases at V and 0 bases at J, with 14 bases in the middle. Looked up from germline, CDR1 is SGHAT and CDR2 is FQNNGV. The CDR3 length is 16 residues. Written as DNA, the CDR3 is TGTGCCAGCAGCCCCCGCGGGGCCCACTCTGGAAACACCATATATTTT. As protein: CASSPRGAHSGNTIYF.

This clone was picked up one time. This chain uses TRBV7-6 with TRBJ1-4; possibly TRBD1 for D (6 bases). The CDR3 is made up of 15 amino acids. Germline loops: CDR1 SGHVS, CDR2 FNYEAQ. V lost 4 bases and J lost 4, with 13 bases in between. The CDR3: CASSSLDSLNEKLFF. In DNA form, the CDR3 reads TGTGCCAGCAGCTCACTGGACAGTCTTAATGAAAAACTGTTTTTT.

The V and J genes are TRBV19 and TRBJ1-5, with D unclear. With 6 bases removed from V and 4 bases from J, the gap between germline ends came to 13 bases. This CDR3 spans 14 amino acids. Per germline, CDR1 LNHDA and CDR2 SQIVND (reference sequence). The CDR3 DNA follows: TGTGCCAGTAGCGACCGACACTTGAATCAGCCCCAGCATTTT. Its protein product is CASSDRHLNQPQHF.

The rearrangement joins TRBV27 to TRBJ1-1, with 8 positions matching TRBD1. CDR3 size: 12 residues. V lost 8 bases to trimming and J lost 4 bases; unmatched junction nucleotides: 3. Germline CDR1 reads MNHEY; CDR2 reads SMNVEV (reference sequence). Here the CDR3 DNA reads TGTGCCAGCGGCGACAGGGGCACTGAAGCTTTCTTT. Its protein product is CASGDRGTEAFF.

In nucleotides, the CDR3 is TGTGCCAGCAGCTTGGTAGCGGGGGATGTCACAGATACGCAGTATTTT. Protein product: CASSLVAGDVTDTQYF. This rearrangement joins TRBV5-5 to TRBJ2-3; 9 bases line up with TRBD2. The CDR3 consists of 16 residues. Trimming cost V 0 bases and J 2 bases; bases outside gene matches: 4. Germline V CDR1 and CDR2: SGHKS, YYEKEE (reference sequence).

The CDR3 DNA reads TGTGCCAGCAGGGGACAGCCTGTTAGCAATCAGCCCCAGCATTTT. Its translation is CASRGQPVSNQPQHF. V is TRBV6-5 and J is TRBJ1-5, with TRBD1 matching 7 bases. Losses at the gene ends were 6 bases for V and 0 bases for J; bases not matched to a gene: 5. CDR3 length equals 15 residues. CDR1 and CDR2 (germline): MNHEY, SVGAGI.

The V call is TRBV3-1 (or the pseudogene TRBV3-2), the J call TRBJ2-1; 7 nucleotides align to TRBD2. The V segment lost 0 bases and the J segment 6 bases; nucleotides outside the gene matches: 8. Germline lookup yields CDR1 LGHDT and CDR2 YNNKEL (reference sequence). The CDR3 consists of 16 residues. As DNA, the CDR3 is TGTGCCAGCAGCCAAGACGGTCTAGCGGCACGCAATGAGCAGTTCTTC. Translated: CASSQDGLAARNEQFF.

The chain couples TRBV6-5 to TRBJ2-3; 10 positions agree with TRBD2. Germline V gene lookup returns CDR1 MNHEY and CDR2 SVGAGI. With 6 bases clipped from V and 2 bases from J, the junction kept 5 bases outside the gene matches. CDR3 length: 15 residues. CDR3 sequence reads: CASSLLAGNTDTQYF. CDR3 sequence (DNA): TGTGCCAGCAGCCTACTAGCGGGAAACACAGATACGCAGTATTTT.

This clone occurred once. The rearrangement uses TRBV5-5 and TRBJ2-5; D might be TRBD2 (6 bases). CDR1 SGHKS and CDR2 YYEKEE come from the germline V gene (reference sequence). The V and J ends lost 4 bases and 5 bases respectively, with 21 bases between them. The CDR3 has 16 amino acids. The CDR3 DNA sequence: TGTGCCAGCAGCCCAATCCCCCTGACTAGTCCTGAGACCCAGTACTTC. Translating it yields CASSPIPLTSPETQYF. The entire variable domain, with the rest obtained from reference TRBV5-5 and TRBJ2-5, is as follows: DAGVTQSPTHLIKTRGQQVTLRCSPISGHKSVSWYQQVLGQGPQFIFQYYEKEERGRGNFPDRFSARQFPNYSSELNVNALLLGDSALYLCASSPIPLTSPETQYFGPGTRLLVL.

The J gene is TRBJ1-1, the V gene TRBV1; the tabulated D call, TRBD1, remains unverified against the DNA. TRBV1 is labeled a pseudogene. This CDR3 spans 16 amino acids. CDR3 in amino acids: CTSSQGLTEVRGEAFF. The CDR3 bases are TGCACCAGCAGCCAAGGCCTCACGGAAGTTAGGGGTGAAGCTTTCTTT.